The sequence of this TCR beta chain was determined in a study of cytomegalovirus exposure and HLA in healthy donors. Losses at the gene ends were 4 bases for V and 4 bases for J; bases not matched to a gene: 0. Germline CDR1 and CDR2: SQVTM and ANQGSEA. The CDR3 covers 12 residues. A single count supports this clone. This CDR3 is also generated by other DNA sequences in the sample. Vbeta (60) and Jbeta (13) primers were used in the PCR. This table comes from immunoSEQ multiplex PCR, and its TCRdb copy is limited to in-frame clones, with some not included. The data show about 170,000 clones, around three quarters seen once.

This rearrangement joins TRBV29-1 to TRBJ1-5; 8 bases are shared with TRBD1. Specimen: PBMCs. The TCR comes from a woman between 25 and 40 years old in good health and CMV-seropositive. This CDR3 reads CSVGTGNQPQHF. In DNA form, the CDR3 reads TGCAGCGTTGGGACAGGGAATCAGCCCCAGCATTTT.